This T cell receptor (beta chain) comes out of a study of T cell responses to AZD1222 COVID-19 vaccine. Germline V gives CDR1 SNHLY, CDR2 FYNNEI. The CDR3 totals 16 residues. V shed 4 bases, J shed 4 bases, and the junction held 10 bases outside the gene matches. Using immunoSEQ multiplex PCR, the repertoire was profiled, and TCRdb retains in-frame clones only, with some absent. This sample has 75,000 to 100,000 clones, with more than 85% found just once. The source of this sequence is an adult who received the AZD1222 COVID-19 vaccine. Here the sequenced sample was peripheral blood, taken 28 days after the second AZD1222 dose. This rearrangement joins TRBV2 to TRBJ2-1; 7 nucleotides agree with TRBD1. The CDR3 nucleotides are TGTGCCAGCAGTGTAGGATCGGGACAGCTGTACAATGAGCAGTTCTTC. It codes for CASSVGSGQLYNEQFF. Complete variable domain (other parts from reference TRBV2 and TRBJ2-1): EPEVTQTPSHQVTQMGQEVILRCVPISNHLYFYWYRQILGQKVEFLVSFYNNEISEKSEIFDDQFSVERPDGSNFTLKIRSTKLEDSAMYFCASSVGSGQLYNEQFFGPGTRLTVL.